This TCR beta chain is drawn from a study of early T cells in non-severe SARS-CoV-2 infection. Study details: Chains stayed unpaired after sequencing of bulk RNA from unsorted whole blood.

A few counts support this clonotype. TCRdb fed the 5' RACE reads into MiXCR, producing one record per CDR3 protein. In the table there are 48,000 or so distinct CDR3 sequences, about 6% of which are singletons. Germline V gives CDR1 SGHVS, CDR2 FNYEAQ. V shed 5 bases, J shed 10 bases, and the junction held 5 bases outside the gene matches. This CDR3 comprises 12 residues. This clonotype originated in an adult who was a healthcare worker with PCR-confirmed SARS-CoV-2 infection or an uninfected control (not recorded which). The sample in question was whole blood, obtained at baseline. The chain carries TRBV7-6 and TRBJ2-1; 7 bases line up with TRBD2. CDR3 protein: CASSPRAGEQFF. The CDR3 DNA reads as TGTGCCAGCAGCCCCCGAGCGGGAGAGCAGTTCTTC.